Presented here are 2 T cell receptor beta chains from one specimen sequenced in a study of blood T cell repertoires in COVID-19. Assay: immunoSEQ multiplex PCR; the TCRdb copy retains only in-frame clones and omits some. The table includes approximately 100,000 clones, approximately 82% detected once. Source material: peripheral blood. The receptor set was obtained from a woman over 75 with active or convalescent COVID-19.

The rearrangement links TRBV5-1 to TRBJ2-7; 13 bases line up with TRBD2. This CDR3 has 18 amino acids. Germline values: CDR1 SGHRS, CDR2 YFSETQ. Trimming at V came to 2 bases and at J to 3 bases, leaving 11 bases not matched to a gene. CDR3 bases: TGCGCCAGCAGCTTCTTAGGACTAGCGGGAGATCTAAACTACGAGCAGTACTTC. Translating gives CASSFLGLAGDLNYEQYF. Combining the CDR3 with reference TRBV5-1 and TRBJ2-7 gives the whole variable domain KAGVTQTPRYLIKTRGQQVTLSCSPISGHRSVSWYQQTPGQGLQFLFEYFSETQRNKGNFPGRFSGRQFSNSRSEMNVSTLELGDSALYLCASSFLGLAGDLNYEQYFGPGTRLTVT.

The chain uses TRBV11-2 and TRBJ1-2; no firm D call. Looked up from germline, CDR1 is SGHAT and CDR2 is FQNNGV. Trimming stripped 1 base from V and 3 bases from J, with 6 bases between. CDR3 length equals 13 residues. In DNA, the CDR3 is TGTGCCAGCAGCTTAGCTACGGACTATGGCTACACCTTC. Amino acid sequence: CASSLATDYGYTF.